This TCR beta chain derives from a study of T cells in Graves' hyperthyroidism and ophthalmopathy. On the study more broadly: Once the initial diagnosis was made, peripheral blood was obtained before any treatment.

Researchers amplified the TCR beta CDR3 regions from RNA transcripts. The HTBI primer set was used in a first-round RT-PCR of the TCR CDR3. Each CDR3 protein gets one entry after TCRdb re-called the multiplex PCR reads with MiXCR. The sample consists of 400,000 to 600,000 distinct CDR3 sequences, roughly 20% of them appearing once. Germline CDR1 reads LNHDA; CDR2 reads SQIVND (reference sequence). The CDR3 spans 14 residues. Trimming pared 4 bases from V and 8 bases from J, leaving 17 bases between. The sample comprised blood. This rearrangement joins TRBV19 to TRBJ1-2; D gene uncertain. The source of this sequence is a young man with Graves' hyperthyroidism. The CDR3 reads CASSTHNPTRGYTF. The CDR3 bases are TGTGCCAGTAGTACCCACAATCCCACGAGGGGCTACACCTTC.